This entry is about one TCR beta chain. The CDR3 length is 16 residues. V shed 1 base and J 2 bases; nucleotides not matched to a gene: 7. Germline V CDR1 and CDR2: SGHTA, FQGNSA. The data were obtained in a study of blood T cell repertoires in COVID-19. Across 20 to 25 US areas, participants ranged in age from about 18 to 89 years. Produced via immunoSEQ multiplex PCR; TCRdb's table is partial and in-frame only. This sample carries a few hundred thousand clones, 87% of them seen once, and the ten largest clones take roughly 0.94%. The source is a woman in her 30s who had recovered from COVID-19. The sample consisted of PBMCs or T cells enriched from blood (not recorded which). The J gene is TRBJ2-5, the V gene TRBV7-2; 7 positions agree with TRBD2. CDR3 sequence reads: CASSLVSGGPQETQYF. CDR3 nucleotide sequence: TGTGCCAGCAGCTTAGTCTCGGGGGGTCCTCAAGAGACCCAGTACTTC.